Listed below are T cell receptor beta chains from one sample, sequenced in a study of blood T cell repertoires in COVID-19. Produced via immunoSEQ multiplex PCR; TCRdb's table is partial and in-frame only. The data show about 240,000 clones, approximately 78% seen once. Sequences were obtained from peripheral blood. These receptors originate from a woman in her fifties or sixties with active or convalescent COVID-19. Both conserved end residues are part of each CDR3. D genes are given only for firm matches. Size tells how often a clone was seen (once, few, many) or the class of an expanded clone, and some rows leave it out.

V gene	J gene	D gene	clone size	CDR3 DNA	CDR3 protein
TRBV15	TRBJ1-4	TRBD1	.	TGTGCCACCAGCAGAGATGGGACAGGGTCGCAAAAACTGTTTTTT	CATSRDGTGSQKLFF
TRBV19	TRBJ1-6	TRBD1	.	TGTGCCAGTAGTATAGGACAGGGGGCTAATTCACCCCTCCACTTT	CASSIGQGANSPLHF
TRBV5-1	TRBJ2-1	TRBD2	.	TGCGCCAGCAGCCCGGGACTAGCGGGGGGCTTCACGCATGAGCAGTTCTTC	CASSPGLAGGFTHEQFF
TRBV11-3	TRBJ2-2	TRBD2	.	TGTGCCAGCAGCCCCGGACTAGTATCAGGGGAGCTGTTTTTT	CASSPGLVSGELFF
TRBV2	TRBJ1-3	TRBD1	.	TGTGCCAGCAGACTTATTACAGGGGCTGGAAACACCATATATTTT	CASRLITGAGNTIYF
TRBV6-6	TRBJ2-1	.	.	TGTGCCAGCAGTTACTCGGAGGGGTCGTTCGGGGAGCAGTTCTTC	CASSYSEGSFGEQFF
TRBV4-1	TRBJ1-2	.	.	TGCGCCAGCAGCCAAGATACCGGGGGAGCCTACTATGGCTACACCTTC	CASSQDTGGAYYGYTF
TRBV7-2	TRBJ1-2	TRBD1	.	TGTGCCAGCAGCCCATACATTACCGGGACAGAAAATGGCTACACCTTC	CASSPYITGTENGYTF
TRBV6-6	TRBJ2-2	TRBD1	once	TGTGCCAGCGGTGGACCCGTGACAGGGGGCACCGGGGAGCTGTTTTTT	CASGGPVTGGTGELFF
TRBV2	TRBJ1-6	.	.	TGTGCCAGCAGTGGTTCACGGGGGAATTCACCCCTCCACTTT	CASSGSRGNSPLHF
TRBV7-8	TRBJ2-2	TRBD1	.	TGTGCCAGCAGCTTAGCCTACAGGGGAGAGAGCACCGGGGAGCTGTTTTTT	CASSLAYRGESTGELFF
TRBV6-1	TRBJ1-4	.	.	TGTGCCAGCAGTGAAGCAGTCGTCAGCAGTCTAGATATGAGGAAACTGTTTTTT	CASSEAVVSSLDMRKLFF
TRBV18	TRBJ1-2	.	.	TGTGCCAGCTCACCCCCCCCACAGGTTCACTATGGCTACACCTTC	CASSPPPQVHYGYTF
TRBV7-9	TRBJ2-2	TRBD2	.	TGTGCCAGCAGCCCCGGCGCGGGGGGGCTGTTTTTT	CASSPGAGGLFF
TRBV27	TRBJ1-1	.	.	TGTGCCAGCAGTTACTCCCGCGGCCCGAACACTGAAGCTTTCTTT	CASSYSRGPNTEAFF
TRBV6-5	TRBJ2-2	.	.	TGTGCCAGCAGACCCTACCCTATGACCGGGGAGCTGTTTTTT	CASRPYPMTGELFF
TRBV7-3	TRBJ2-3	.	.	TGTGCCAGCAGCTTAGAGGGAAAGGCAGATACGCAGTATTTT	CASSLEGKADTQYF
TRBV10-3	TRBJ1-6	TRBD1	few	TGTGCCATCAGTGAGGGCCAGGGGGCGAATTCACCCCTCCACTTT	CAISEGQGANSPLHF
TRBV5-8	TRBJ2-4	TRBD2	many	TGTGCCAGCAGCTTTGGGGCGGGAGAAGGCATTCAGTACTTC	CASSFGAGEGIQYF
TRBV12-3/TRBV12-4	TRBJ1-2	.	.	TGTGCCAGCAGCGGGGGGGTTGGCTATGGCTACACCTTC	CASSGGVGYGYTF
TRBV5-4	TRBJ2-2	TRBD2	.	TGTGCCAGCAGCTTCCCCGGGGCTAGCGGGGTCACCGGGGAGCTGTTTTTT	CASSFPGASGVTGELFF
TRBV4-1	TRBJ2-2	.	.	TGCGCCAGCAGCCAAGACCTCGGTTCGGGACAAACGAACACCGGGGAGCTGTTTTTT	CASSQDLGSGQTNTGELFF
TRBV5-8	TRBJ1-2	TRBD1	.	TGTGCCAGCAGCTTTCAGGGGGCGAACTATGGCTACACCTTC	CASSFQGANYGYTF
TRBV19	TRBJ1-4	.	.	TGTGCCAGTAGGGAGGGGCCCGCCCGAGCTAATGAAAAACTGTTTTTT	CASREGPARANEKLFF
TRBV29-1	TRBJ1-2	TRBD1	.	TGCAGCGTTGAGACAGGGTATGGCTACACCTTC	CSVETGYGYTF
TRBV12-5	TRBJ1-3	.	.	TGTGCTAGTGGTTTGGGGACAGTCGGAGACACCATATATTTT	CASGLGTVGDTIYF
TRBV6-6	TRBJ1-2	.	.	TGTGCCAGATCACAGGGATTAGGCTATGGCTACACCTTC	CARSQGLGYGYTF
TRBV2	TRBJ1-1	.	.	TGTGCCAGCAGTGTCTCACAGGGATGGGGCACTGAAGCTTTCTTT	CASSVSQGWGTEAFF
TRBV6-5	TRBJ1-2	.	.	TGTGCCAGCGGTCCCGGGGGGGCGGGCTATGGCTACACCTTC	CASGPGGAGYGYTF
TRBV27	TRBJ2-7	TRBD1	.	TGTGCCAGCAGTTTATATCCACCGGGACAGGGATATGAGCAGTACTTC	CASSLYPPGQGYEQYF
TRBV27	TRBJ1-2	.	few	TGTGCCAGCAGCCTGACCGTGGGGGGGCGCGTTGGCTATGGCTACACCTTC	CASSLTVGGRVGYGYTF
TRBV2	TRBJ1-2	.	.	TGTGCCAGCAGCCTACTCTTGAGTTATGGCTACACCTTC	CASSLLLSYGYTF
TRBV10-2	TRBJ2-7	.	.	TGCGCCAGCAGTGCCCTGACAGGGAGGTTCCTCGAGCAGTACTTC	CASSALTGRFLEQYF
TRBV7-9	TRBJ2-7	.	many	TGTGCCAGCAGCCCCGGGGCGGGGACCTACGAGCAGTACTTC	CASSPGAGTYEQYF
TRBV5-1	TRBJ1-1	.	.	TGCGCCAGCAGCTTGCGCAACAGGGATACTGAAGCTTTCTTT	CASSLRNRDTEAFF
TRBV6-5	TRBJ2-5	TRBD2	.	TGTGCCAGCACACTAGCGGGGAGAAACCAAGAGACCCAGTACTTC	CASTLAGRNQETQYF
TRBV6-6	TRBJ1-2	TRBD1	.	TGTGCCAGCAGTTCCCCCCGGGACAGGGTAAATTATGGCTACACCTTC	CASSSPRDRVNYGYTF
TRBV5-4	TRBJ1-4	TRBD1	.	TGTGCCAGCAGCTCTGGACAGGGCCGGGAAAAACTGTTTTTT	CASSSGQGREKLFF
TRBV6-5	TRBJ2-1	.	.	TGTGCCAGCAGGATACCGACTACGCGCGGCAATGAGCAGTTCTTC	CASRIPTTRGNEQFF